At least ten counts were recorded for the clone carrying this T cell receptor beta chain. The antigen remains unidentified. The data were taken from a study of T-cell memory formation after mild COVID-19. MiXCR was run by TCRdb on the 5' RACE reads, yielding one entry per CDR3 protein. In the table there are some 130,000 distinct CDR3 sequences, around 6.3% of which are singletons. Study-level findings and limits: The main location of contracting CD4+ clones was CM and EM, and that of contracting CD8+ clones was EMRA.

Material for sequencing was PBMCs or a T cell subset sorted from them (not recorded which). The sequence was collected from an adult woman who had mild COVID-19 (a few samples of this study predate the infection). Cell type and time point are not known.

The CDR3 DNA reads TGTGCCAGCTCACCAGGCGGGTTAGGCTACACCTTC. This gives the protein CASSPGGLGYTF. The chain has TRBV18 and TRBJ1-2; D not certain. V lost 2 bases, J lost 8 bases, and 9 bases lay in between. CDR3 length: 12 residues. Germline CDR1 is KGHSH and CDR2 is LQKENI.